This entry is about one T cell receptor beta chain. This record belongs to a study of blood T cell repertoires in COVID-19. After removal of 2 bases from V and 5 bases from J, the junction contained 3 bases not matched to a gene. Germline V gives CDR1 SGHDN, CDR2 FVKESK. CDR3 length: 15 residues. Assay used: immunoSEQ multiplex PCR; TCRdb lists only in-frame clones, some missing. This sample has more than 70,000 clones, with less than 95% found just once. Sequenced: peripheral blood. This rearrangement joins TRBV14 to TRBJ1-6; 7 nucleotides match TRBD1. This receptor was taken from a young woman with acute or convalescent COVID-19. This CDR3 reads CASSQLTGNNSPLHF. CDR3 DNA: TGTGCCAGCAGCCAACTGACAGGGAATAATTCACCCCTCCACTTT.